These 21 T cell receptor beta chains share one sample of origin, sequenced in a study of chemoradiotherapy in HPV16-positive cancers. Sequenced by immunoSEQ multiplex PCR; TCRdb stores in-frame clones only, minus some. The data show 6,000 to 8,000 clones, approximately 90% seen once. The sample in question was tumor tissue, obtained from a patient who underwent chemoradiotherapy. Receptors were obtained from a human donor with HPV-associated anogenital cancer.

The chain is built from TRBV19 and TRBJ2-7, with unresolved D. The length of the CDR3 is 14 residues. Trimming left V 3 bases short and J 0 bases short, with 9 bases between. The germline CDR1 and CDR2 sequences are LNHDA and SQIVND (reference sequence). The CDR3 sequence is CASSMGFLSYEQYF. CDR3 sequence (DNA): TGTGCCAGTAGTATGGGCTTTCTCTCCTACGAGCAGTACTTC.

The chain couples TRBV18 to TRBJ2-1; 12 bases are a match to TRBD2. Trimming removed 4 bases from V and 1 base from J; junction bases left unmatched: 2. Germline-derived CDR1 and CDR2 are KGHSH and LQKENI. The CDR3 loop spans 16 amino acids. Written as DNA, the CDR3 is TGTGCCAGCTCACTTGGGACTAGCGGGTCCTACAATGAGCAGTTCTTC. It is translated as CASSLGTSGSYNEQFF.

The chain recombines TRBV19 with TRBJ1-1, with a weak D call TRBD1 (5 bases). The CDR3 covers 15 residues. Germline V gives CDR1 LNHDA, CDR2 SQIVND (reference sequence). Trimming cost V 5 bases and J 4 bases, with 17 bases left between them. CDR3 coding DNA: TGTGCCAGTAGTTCTACGGGGGATAGGGTCACTGAAGCTTTCTTT. It specifies CASSSTGDRVTEAFF.

The chain combines TRBV2 with TRBJ1-2; D may be TRBD1 (6 bases). The V and J ends lost 8 bases and 3 bases respectively, with 10 bases between them. The CDR3 has 12 residues. The germline V gene encodes CDR1 SNHLY and CDR2 FYNNEI. The CDR3 is CASEQGDYGYTF. The CDR3 nucleotides read TGTGCCAGCGAACAGGGTGACTATGGCTACACCTTC.

Here the CDR3 reads CASSRTSGMSSYEQYF. The DNA of the CDR3 is TGCGCCAGCAGCCGGACTAGCGGGATGAGCTCCTACGAGCAGTACTTC. The chain links TRBV5-1 to TRBJ2-7; 12 bases fit TRBD2. Germline values: CDR1 SGHRS, CDR2 YFSETQ. Losses at the gene ends were 4 bases for V and 0 bases for J; bases not matched to a gene: 5. This CDR3 is 16 amino acids long.

The gene calls are TRBV5-1 and TRBJ1-1; 7 bases map to TRBD1. Germline lookup yields CDR1 SGHRS and CDR2 YFSETQ. The CDR3 spans 18 residues. Trimming at V came to 3 bases and at J to 0 bases, leaving 14 bases not matched to a gene. The CDR3 bases are TGCGCCAGCAGCTCCCGGGGGGGGACAGCATCGATGAACACTGAAGCTTTCTTT. It is translated as CASSSRGGTASMNTEAFF.

J is TRBJ1-1 and V is TRBV18; 10 nucleotides align to TRBD1. Unmatched junction bases numbered 1, after V lost 3 bases and J lost 3 bases. Germline values: CDR1 KGHSH, CDR2 LQKENI. CDR3 size: 14 residues. The CDR3, as DNA: TGTGCCAGCTCACCCGGGACAGGGGACACTGAAGCTTTCTTT. Its translation is CASSPGTGDTEAFF.

By sample share, this clone is large. The rearrangement uses TRBV5-4 and TRBJ2-3; D is unclear. In germline, CDR1 is SGHNT, CDR2 YYREEE (reference sequence). The CDR3 is 12 amino acids. Trimming left V 6 bases short and J 8 bases short, with 13 bases between. The DNA of the CDR3 is TGTGCCAGCACCTCGGCCCGTGGTACGCAGTATTTT. It specifies CASTSARGTQYF.

The gene calls are TRBV7-3 and TRBJ2-2; 7 nucleotides match TRBD1. CDR3 size: 15 residues. Germline CDR1 reads SGHTA; CDR2 reads FQGTGA. With 6 bases clipped from V and 2 bases from J, the junction kept 6 bases outside the gene matches. The CDR3 protein is CASSLGQANTGELFF. The CDR3 DNA is TGTGCCAGCAGTCTTGGACAGGCAAACACCGGGGAGCTGTTTTTT.

The gene calls are TRBV9 and TRBJ2-5, with 11 nucleotides matching TRBD1. CDR1 and CDR2 (germline): SGDLS, YYNGEE. With 0 bases clipped from V and 5 bases from J, the junction kept 3 bases outside the gene matches. The CDR3 contains 15 residues. The CDR3 nucleotides read TGTGCCAGCAGCGTAGGGACAGGGGGCGGGGAGACCCAGTACTTC. Its translation: CASSVGTGGGETQYF.

The chain couples TRBV5-1 to TRBJ2-7; 13 nucleotides line up with TRBD2. The V and J ends lost 3 bases and 3 bases, in that order; junction bases with no gene match: 3. The CDR3 runs 15 residues. Germline V gene data show CDR1 as SGHRS and CDR2 as YFSETQ. The CDR3 DNA follows: TGCGCCAGCAGCTCAGGGACTAGCGGGATCTACGAGCAGTACTTC. Amino acids: CASSSGTSGIYEQYF.

The V gene is TRBV4-1, the J gene TRBJ1-2; D call uncertain. Deletions cut 0 bases from V and 8 bases from J, with 13 bases between. The CDR3 has 14 amino acids. Germline V gives CDR1 MGHRA, CDR2 YSYEKL. CDR3 nucleotides: TGCGCCAGCAGCCAAGATTCATCCGGAGGAGGCTACACCTTC. This codes for CASSQDSSGGGYTF.

The chain joins TRBV19 to TRBJ2-5, with TRBD1 matching over 7 bases. This CDR3 spans 13 amino acids. V shed 8 bases and J 2 bases; nucleotides not matched to a gene: 5. The germline gives CDR1 LNHDA, CDR2 SQIVND (reference sequence). The CDR3 sequence: CASRRGQQETQYF. The CDR3 nucleotides are TGTGCCAGTCGTCGGGGACAGCAAGAGACCCAGTACTTC.

The rearrangement links TRBV23-1 to TRBJ1-5; D unclear. Being an ORF, TRBV23-1 has a function that is uncertain. This CDR3 has 20 amino acids. V lost 1 base and J lost 1, with 23 bases in between. CDR3 coding DNA: TGCGCCAGCAGTCAATTTGGGCCGACCGCGCGCAGTTTGAGCAATCAGCCCCAGCATTTT. Its translation is CASSQFGPTARSLSNQPQHF.

The rearrangement joins TRBV11-3 to TRBJ2-1, with 8 bases lining up with TRBD2. The CDR3 loop spans 15 amino acids. Germline V lookup: CDR1 SGHNT, CDR2 YENEEA. Trimming at V came to 1 base and at J to 5 bases, leaving 4 bases not matched to a gene. The CDR3 DNA reads as TGTGCCAGCAGCTTAGGCGGGAGGACGGACAATGAGCAGTTCTTC. Translation: CASSLGGRTDNEQFF.

The chain combines TRBV7-8 with TRBJ2-1; 10 nucleotides agree with TRBD2. Germline CDR1 is SGHVS and CDR2 is FQNEAQ. There are 14 residues in the CDR3. J was trimmed by 7 bases and V by 1 base; bases with no gene match: 1. CDR3 nucleotides: TGTGCCAGCAGCTTAGGGACTAGCGGAAATGAGCAGTTCTTC. Translating it yields CASSLGTSGNEQFF.

V usage is TRBV2 and J usage is TRBJ1-2; 9 nucleotides align to TRBD1. V was pared by 6 bases and J by 2 bases, with 4 bases of the junction left unmatched. Germline V lookup: CDR1 SNHLY, CDR2 FYNNEI. This CDR3 has 14 residues. CDR3 in amino acids: CASRPGTGNYGYTF. CDR3 coding DNA: TGTGCCAGCAGACCCGGGACAGGGAACTATGGCTACACCTTC.

The chain carries TRBV11-2 and TRBJ2-2; no clear D. This CDR3 has 12 amino acids. Between the trimmed V and J ends, which lost 5 bases and 6 bases, there was a span of 7 bases. Germline V CDR1 and CDR2: SGHAT, FQNNGV. CDR3 DNA: TGTGCCAGCAGCGCTAGTTCCGGGGAGCTGTTTTTT. It specifies CASSASSGELFF.

The chain combines TRBV30 with TRBJ2-7; TRBD2 matches 9 bases. CDR1 and CDR2 from the germline V gene are GTSNPN and SVGIG (reference sequence). The V gene end was trimmed by 3 bases and the J gene end by 7 bases; junction bases not matched to a gene: 10. CDR3 length: 14 amino acids. The CDR3 sequence: CAWRRLAATGEQYF. For the CDR3, the DNA is TGTGCCTGGAGAAGACTAGCGGCAACAGGAGAGCAGTACTTC.

The V call is TRBV5-1, the J call TRBJ2-3; TRBD2 matches 8 bases. The length of the CDR3 is 15 residues. The trim removed 4 bases at V and 2 bases at J, leaving 6 bases unmatched. Looked up from germline, CDR1 is SGHRS and CDR2 is YFSETQ. The CDR3 DNA follows: TGCGCCAGCAGCCCTTGGACTAGCACCACAGATACGCAGTATTTT. It yields the protein CASSPWTSTTDTQYF.

V gene TRBV15 combines with J gene TRBJ1-2; D remains ambiguous. V was cut by 5 bases and J by 0 bases, with 13 bases left in between. This CDR3 is 15 amino acids long. Germline CDR1 and CDR2: LNHNV and YYDKDF (reference sequence). CDR3 amino acids: CATSAVPRANYGYTF. Written as DNA, the CDR3 is TGTGCCACCAGCGCCGTACCCAGAGCTAACTATGGCTACACCTTC.